Shown below are 12 T cell receptor beta chains from a single sample sequenced in a study of T cells after yellow fever vaccination. TCRdb re-called the 5' RACE reads through MiXCR, storing one row per CDR3 protein. The sample holds hundreds of thousands of distinct CDR3 sequences, less than 15% seen once. This specimen was PBMCs, taken on the day of the yellow fever booster vaccination. The receptors shown here come from a man younger than 40 who received the YFV17D yellow fever vaccine.

The rearrangement joins TRBV15 to TRBJ2-1; 9 nucleotides line up with TRBD2. The CDR3 has 13 amino acids. CDR1 LNHNV and CDR2 YYDKDF come from the germline V gene (reference sequence). The J segment lost 10 bases and the V segment lost 7 bases, leaving 8 bases of the junction unmatched. CDR3 sequence: CATTSGISGEQFF. CDR3 coding DNA: TGTGCCACCACTAGCGGGATATCCGGAGAGCAGTTCTTC.

This clonotype has only a few counts. The rearrangement uses TRBV4-2 and TRBJ2-1; tentative D call: TRBD2 (6 bases). The CDR3 contains 15 residues. Per germline, CDR1 LGHNA and CDR2 YNFKEQ. The V end was cut by 1 base, the J end by 5 bases, with 12 bases between. The CDR3 loop is CASSQAPSENNEQFF. The DNA of the CDR3 is TGTGCCAGCAGCCAAGCGCCTAGCGAGAACAATGAGCAGTTCTTC.

As DNA, the CDR3 is TGTGCCAGCAGCCTGTGGGACAGAGAGACCCAGTACTTC. It yields the protein CASSLWDRETQYF. The chain joins TRBV5-4 to TRBJ2-5, with 7 bases identical to TRBD1. Germline values: CDR1 SGHNT, CDR2 YYREEE (reference sequence). V was pared by 4 bases and J by 4 bases, with 4 bases of the junction left unmatched. The CDR3 runs to 13 residues.

This clonotype showed up just a few times. This chain uses TRBV20-1 with TRBJ2-7; D is uncertain. V shed 5 bases and J shed 2 bases, with 13 bases lying between them. The CDR3 runs to 13 residues. Germline CDR1 is DFQATT and CDR2 is SNEGSKA (reference sequence). Here the CDR3 reads CSALWLFPYEQYF. As DNA, the CDR3 is TGCAGTGCTCTATGGTTGTTTCCCTACGAGCAGTACTTC.

This clonotype was seen a few times. This chain links TRBV28 with TRBJ2-7, with D tentatively TRBD1 (6 bases). The CDR3 totals 15 residues. Germline V CDR1 and CDR2: MDHEN, SYDVKM. V lost 5 bases, J lost 0 bases, and 14 bases lay in between. The CDR3 sequence is CASSLTGSHSYEQYF. The CDR3 nucleotides read TGTGCCAGCAGTCTTACAGGGTCCCACTCCTACGAGCAGTACTTC.

The CDR3 nucleotides read TGCGCCAGCAGCTATCGAGCGGGAAAAGAGGTTGAGCAGTTCTTC. It specifies CASSYRAGKEVEQFF. The rearrangement uses TRBV5-1 and TRBJ2-1; 7 bases line up with TRBD2. Looked up from germline, CDR1 is SGHRS and CDR2 is YFSETQ. CDR3 size: 15 residues. The V and J ends lost 3 bases and 9 bases, in that order; junction bases with no gene match: 12. Together with reference TRBV5-1 and TRBJ2-1, the CDR3 gives the full variable domain: KAGVTQTPRYLIKTRGQQVTLSCSPISGHRSVSWYQQTPGQGLQFLFEYFSETQRNKGNFPGRFSGRQFSNSRSEMNVSTLELGDSALYLCASSYRAGKEVEQFFGPGTRLTVL.

The CDR3 DNA reads TGCAGTGCTAGAAGGTTAGCGGGAGCGTTCACCGGGGAGCTGTTTTTT. Translating gives CSARRLAGAFTGELFF. The chain employs TRBV20-1 and TRBJ2-2; 9 positions match TRBD2. The CDR3 extends over 16 amino acids. V lost 2 bases to trimming and J lost 4 bases; unmatched junction nucleotides: 8. In germline, CDR1 is DFQATT, CDR2 SNEGSKA (reference sequence).

The chain links TRBV9 to TRBJ2-5; D is possibly TRBD1 (6 bases). CDR3 length: 15 amino acids. Trimming took off 4 bases at V and 5 bases at J, with 18 bases between the two ends. CDR1 and CDR2 (germline): SGDLS, YYNGEE. As DNA, the CDR3 is TGTGCCAGCAGCCCATCCCCGACAGGAGGCGAGACCCAGTACTTC. Encoded protein: CASSPSPTGGETQYF.

This clonotype appeared a few times. The chain uses TRBV20-1 and TRBJ2-1; the match to TRBD2 covers 15 bases. This CDR3 has 18 residues. Per germline, CDR1 DFQATT and CDR2 SNEGSKA (reference sequence). The J segment lost 1 base and the V segment lost 3 bases, leaving 7 bases of the junction unmatched. DNA of the CDR3: TGCAGTGCTAGGGGACTAGCGGGAGGCACCAGGTCCTACAATGAGCAGTTCTTC. This gives the protein CSARGLAGGTRSYNEQFF.

This clonotype was counted only a few times. V is TRBV9 and J is TRBJ1-2; TRBD1 aligns across 11 bases. Germline CDR1 is SGDLS and CDR2 is YYNGEE. V lost 4 bases and J lost 7; bases outside the gene matches: 6. The CDR3 runs 14 residues. This CDR3 reads CASSMDRGLVGYTF. The CDR3 nucleotides are TGTGCCAGCAGCATGGACAGGGGGCTCGTTGGCTACACCTTC.

In its sample, this clonotype was seen many times. This chain connects TRBV5-1 to TRBJ2-6, with D unclear. The V end was cut by 0 bases, the J end by 0 bases, with 4 bases between. Germline V gene lookup returns CDR1 SGHRS and CDR2 YFSETQ. The CDR3 loop spans 15 amino acids. CDR3 loop: CASSLEDSGANVLTF. DNA of the CDR3: TGCGCCAGCAGCTTGGAAGACTCTGGGGCCAACGTCCTGACTTTC.

In this sample, this clonotype turned up a few times. V and J are TRBV7-6 and TRBJ2-7; D gene ambiguous. Germline V gene sequence: CDR1 SGHVS, CDR2 FNYEAQ. V gave up 5 bases and J gave up 4 bases, with 9 bases separating them. This CDR3 region has 12 residues. The CDR3 sequence: CASSPNTYEQYF. CDR3 bases: TGTGCCAGCAGCCCGAACACGTACGAGCAGTACTTC. The whole variable domain, remainder taken from reference TRBV7-6 and TRBJ2-7, is GAGVSQSPRYKVTKRGQDVALRCDPISGHVSLYWYRQALGQGPEFLTYFNYEAQQDKSGLPNDRFSAERPEGSISTLTIQRTEQRDSAMYRCASSPNTYEQYFGPGTRLTVT.